Listed below are T cell receptor beta chains from one sample, sequenced in a study of T cell responses to AZD1222 COVID-19 vaccine. Using immunoSEQ multiplex PCR, the repertoire was profiled, and TCRdb retains in-frame clones only, with some absent. The sample holds approximately 150,000 clones, 88% seen once. The sequenced sample was peripheral blood, obtained 28 days after the second dose of the MenACWY control vaccine. The receptors come from an adult who received the MenACWY meningococcal vaccine as a control. CDR3s include the opening cysteine and the closing phenylalanine or tryptophan.

TRBV27,TRBJ2-3,CASSLVPPPDTQYF
TRBV3-1/TRBV3-2,TRBJ1-2,CASSLRPPGQGDGYTF
TRBV2,TRBJ2-5,CATPGLAKGETQYF
TRBV15,TRBJ2-7,CATSRNRDPTYEQYF
TRBV5-6,TRBJ2-3,CASSRGRPNYNTQYF
TRBV2,TRBJ2-2,CASSLGQGVSGRVTGELFF
TRBV5-1,TRBJ2-1,CASSYGLAFGNEQFF
TRBV29-1,TRBJ1-6,CSVSTGGNSPLHF
TRBV25-1,TRBJ2-6,CASSEYNSGANVLTF
TRBV12-5,TRBJ1-6,CASGWSTGAPLHF
TRBV2,TRBJ2-3,CASKVWDTDTQYF
TRBV28,TRBJ2-1,CASSLGGTSGRNEQFF
TRBV30,TRBJ1-1,CAWGGVMNTEAFF
TRBV7-2,TRBJ2-3,CASSLAGARTDTQYF
TRBV9,TRBJ2-5,CASSVAGSGGETQYF
TRBV29-1,TRBJ1-1,CSVEWGRDTEAFF
TRBV28,TRBJ2-7,CASSSGGANRYEQYF
TRBV6-1,TRBJ2-3,CASSESGGGAHTQYF
TRBV4-2,TRBJ2-3,CASSQDTRGAGTDTQYF
TRBV12-3/TRBV12-4,TRBJ2-6,CASTGANVLTF
TRBV7-2,TRBJ1-2,CASSPREGASYGYTF
TRBV5-8,TRBJ2-7,CASSFLTEGPYEQYF
TRBV4-2,TRBJ1-4,CASSQSSSDNEKLFF
TRBV6-1,TRBJ1-6,CASSDGRGSPLHF
TRBV3-1/TRBV3-2,TRBJ1-1,CASSPFSEMGAFF
TRBV24-1,TRBJ2-6,CATSDWGPLSGANVLTF
TRBV7-3,TRBJ1-2,CASSSGRNYGYTF
TRBV7-9,TRBJ1-1,CASSFGAEAFF
TRBV19,TRBJ1-2,CASSTPLVTATTNYGYTF